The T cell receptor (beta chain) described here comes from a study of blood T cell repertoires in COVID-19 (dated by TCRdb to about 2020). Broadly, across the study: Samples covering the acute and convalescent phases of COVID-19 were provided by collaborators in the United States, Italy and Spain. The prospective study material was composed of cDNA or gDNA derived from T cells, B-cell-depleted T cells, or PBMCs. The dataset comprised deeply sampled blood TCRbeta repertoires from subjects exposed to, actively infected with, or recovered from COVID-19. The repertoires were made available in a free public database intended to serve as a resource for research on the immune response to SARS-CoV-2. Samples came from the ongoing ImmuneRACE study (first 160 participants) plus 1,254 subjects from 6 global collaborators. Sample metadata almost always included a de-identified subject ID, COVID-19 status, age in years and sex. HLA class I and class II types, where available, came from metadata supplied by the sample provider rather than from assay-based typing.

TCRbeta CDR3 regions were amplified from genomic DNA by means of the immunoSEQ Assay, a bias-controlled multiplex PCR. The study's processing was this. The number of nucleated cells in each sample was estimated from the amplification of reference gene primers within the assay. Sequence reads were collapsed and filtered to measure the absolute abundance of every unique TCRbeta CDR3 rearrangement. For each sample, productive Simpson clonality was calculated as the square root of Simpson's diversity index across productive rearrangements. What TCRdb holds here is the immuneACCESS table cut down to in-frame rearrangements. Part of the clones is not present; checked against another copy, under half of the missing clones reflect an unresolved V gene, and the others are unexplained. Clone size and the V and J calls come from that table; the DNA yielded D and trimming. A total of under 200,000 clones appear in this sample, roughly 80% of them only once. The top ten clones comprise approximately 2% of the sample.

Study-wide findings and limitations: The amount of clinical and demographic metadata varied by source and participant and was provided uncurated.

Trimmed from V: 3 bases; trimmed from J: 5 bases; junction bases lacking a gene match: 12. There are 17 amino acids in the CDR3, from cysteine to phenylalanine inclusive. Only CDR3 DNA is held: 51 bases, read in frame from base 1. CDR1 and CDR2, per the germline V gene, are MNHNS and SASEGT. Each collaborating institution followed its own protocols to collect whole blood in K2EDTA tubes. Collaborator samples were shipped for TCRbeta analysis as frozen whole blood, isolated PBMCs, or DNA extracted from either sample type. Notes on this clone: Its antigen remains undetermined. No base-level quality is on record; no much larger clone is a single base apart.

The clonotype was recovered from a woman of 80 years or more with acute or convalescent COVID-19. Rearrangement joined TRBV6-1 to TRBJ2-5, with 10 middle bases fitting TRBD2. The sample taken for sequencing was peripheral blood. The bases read TGTGCCAGCAGTGATAGGGCGGCTAGCGGGAGTCGTGAGACCCAGTACTTC. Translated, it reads CASSDRAASGSRETQYF.